This record concerns one TCR beta chain sequence. As yet, its antigen is unknown. This record belongs to a study of T cell responses to AZD1222 COVID-19 vaccine. Study-wide results and limits: Spike-specific TCR breadth rose after two AZD1222 doses, and depth rose as well. Vaccine-associated CD4 TCRs ranged over spike, dominating at 160-218 and 743-854. Donors skewed white British and female; clonal diversity was possibly underestimated. Nearly half of spike-specific TCRs reportedly target variant regions that are unmutated in the B.1.351 and B.1.1.7 variants.

Germline CDR1 LGHDT, CDR2 YNNKEL (reference sequence). CDR3 size: 15 residues. Trimming shortened V by 3 bases and J by 7 bases, and 16 bases separated the two germline ends. Data came from immunoSEQ multiplex PCR; TCRdb stores just in-frame clones and leaves some out. This table has 90,000 to 150,000 clones, over 85% appearing once. The TCR sequence derives from an adult in good health. The J gene is TRBJ2-1, the V gene TRBV3-1 (or the pseudogene TRBV3-2); D unclear. Sequencing was performed on peripheral blood, taken on day 0 of AZD1222 vaccination. CDR3 region: CASSQSGSQWNEQFF. In DNA form, the CDR3 reads TGTGCCAGCAGCCAGTCCGGGTCACAGTGGAATGAGCAGTTCTTC.